What follows describes a single T cell receptor (beta chain). The sample comes from a study of shared T cell receptors in the human thymus. The V and J ends lost 3 bases and 3 bases respectively, with 12 bases between them. Germline CDR1 and CDR2: MDHEN and SYDVKM. The CDR3 totals 16 residues. Using immunoSEQ multiplex PCR, the repertoire was profiled, and TCRdb retains in-frame clones only, with some absent. The sample contains hundreds of thousands of clones, roughly 86% of which appear only once. Separately, the same data were catalogued under a study of human thymus T cells.

V is TRBV28 and J is TRBJ1-6; D is possibly TRBD1 (5 bases). This receptor was taken from a boy less than two years old with a congenital heart defect. Sequences were obtained from thymocytes. This CDR3 is CASSLVQGGYNSPLHF. The CDR3 DNA follows: TGTGCCAGCAGTTTGGTGCAGGGAGGCTATAATTCACCCCTCCACTTT.